Listed here are 32 T cell receptor beta chains from one sample, sequenced in a study of blood T cell repertoires in COVID-19 (dated by TCRdb to the early 2020s). Libraries were made using the immunoSEQ multiplex PCR assay. TCRdb retrieved this table from immuneACCESS and kept in-frame rearrangements only. Not all clones are present; in checked studies, unresolved V genes account for under half, and no reason is known for the remainder. The sample has about 96,000 clones on record, around 84% of them singletons. The top ten clonotypes cover about 18% of the sample. Material for sequencing was peripheral blood. The receptors were sampled from an older woman with acute or convalescent COVID-19.

The chain has TRBV11-2 and TRBJ1-2; no reliable D call. CDR3 length equals 15 residues. Germline V gene lookup returns CDR1 SGHAT and CDR2 FQNNGV. V lost 5 bases, J lost 0 bases, and 13 bases lay in between. CDR3: CASSPMQAANYGYTF. The CDR3 nucleotides are TGTGCCAGCAGCCCAATGCAGGCCGCTAACTATGGCTACACCTTC.

This rearrangement joins TRBV11-2 to TRBJ2-1; the match to TRBD2 covers 9 bases. CDR1 SGHAT and CDR2 FQNNGV come from the germline V gene. The CDR3 spans 15 residues. The ends lost 8 bases at V and 8 bases at J; junction bases unmatched: 13. The CDR3 is CASQTRGGGDDEQFF. CDR3 DNA sequence: TGTGCCAGCCAGACCCGCGGGGGGGGTGACGATGAGCAGTTCTTC.

This sequence joins TRBV30 and TRBJ1-1; D is unclear. The length of the CDR3 is 15 residues. The germline V and J ends were trimmed by 2 bases and 1 base, with 14 bases remaining between them. Germline V gene sequence: CDR1 GTSNPN, CDR2 SVGIG (reference sequence). The CDR3 sequence: CAWSTPPSGNTEAFF. The CDR3 DNA reads as TGTGCCTGGAGTACCCCCCCGTCCGGGAACACTGAAGCTTTCTTT.

The rearrangement links TRBV14 to TRBJ1-2; 10 bases are a match to TRBD1. The CDR3 contains 14 residues. The V and J ends lost 4 bases and 7 bases, in that order; junction bases with no gene match: 6. Germline V gene lookup returns CDR1 SGHDN and CDR2 FVKESK. CDR3: CASSPMTGGFGYTF. The DNA of the CDR3 is TGTGCCAGCAGCCCAATGACAGGGGGCTTTGGCTACACCTTC. Using reference TRBV14 and TRBJ1-2 for the parts outside the CDR3, the full variable domain is EAGVTQFPSHSVIEKGQTVTLRCDPISGHDNLYWYRRVMGKEIKFLLHFVKESKQDESGMPNNRFLAERTGGTYSTLKVQPAELEDSGVYFCASSPMTGGFGYTFGSGTRLTVV.

The CDR3 region is CASSFQQGREKLFF. For the CDR3, the DNA is TGTGCCAGCAGCTTTCAACAGGGGAGGGAAAAACTGTTTTTT. The gene calls are TRBV5-5 and TRBJ1-4; 7 positions agree with TRBD1. CDR3 size: 14 residues. Trimming cost V 2 bases and J 8 bases; bases outside gene matches: 6. Germline CDR1 reads SGHKS; CDR2 reads YYEKEE (reference sequence). The variable domain in full, with the rest retrieved from reference TRBV5-5 and TRBJ1-4, is DAGVTQSPTHLIKTRGQQVTLRCSPISGHKSVSWYQQVLGQGPQFIFQYYEKEERGRGNFPDRFSARQFPNYSSELNVNALLLGDSALYLCASSFQQGREKLFFGSGTQLSVL.

J is TRBJ2-5 and V is TRBV5-1; D is unresolved. This CDR3 is 14 amino acids long. Germline assignment: CDR1 SGHRS and CDR2 YFSETQ. V gave up 0 bases and J gave up 2 bases, with 8 bases separating them. CDR3 amino acids: CASSLARRQETQYF. The CDR3, as DNA: TGCGCCAGCAGCTTGGCGCGGCGGCAAGAGACCCAGTACTTC.

The gene calls are TRBV4-2 and TRBJ2-7; 10 bases are a match to TRBD1. V shed 0 bases and J 2 bases; nucleotides not matched to a gene: 4. The CDR3 covers 16 residues. Germline V gene sequence: CDR1 LGHNA, CDR2 YNFKEQ. The CDR3 sequence: CASSQDGGTGAYEQYF. In DNA form, the CDR3 reads TGTGCCAGCAGCCAAGATGGCGGGACAGGGGCCTACGAGCAGTACTTC.

V gene TRBV30 combines with J gene TRBJ1-1; D possibly corresponds to TRBD1 (5 bases). The CDR3 sequence is 14 residues long. Germline-derived CDR1 and CDR2 are GTSNPN and SVGIG (reference sequence). V was pared by 3 bases and J by 4 bases, with 15 bases between. The CDR3 loop reads CAWSPRVFSTEAFF. CDR3 nucleotide sequence: TGTGCCTGGAGCCCCAGGGTCTTCAGCACTGAAGCTTTCTTT.

The V call is TRBV3-1 (or the pseudogene TRBV3-2), the J call TRBJ2-2, with D maybe TRBD1 (5 bases). This CDR3 has 15 amino acids. Germline-derived CDR1 and CDR2 are LGHDT and YNNKEL (reference sequence). Trimming pared 1 base from V and 8 bases from J, leaving 14 bases between. CDR3 residues: CASSQGQGVPGELFF. Here the CDR3 DNA reads TGTGCCAGCAGCCAAGGGCAGGGTGTCCCTGGGGAGCTGTTTTTT.

This chain links TRBV6-5 with TRBJ2-7; possibly TRBD2 for D (5 bases). This CDR3 region has 12 residues. Germline V gene data show CDR1 as MNHEY and CDR2 as SVGAGI. V lost 8 bases to trimming and J lost 0 bases, with 8 bases between them. The CDR3 sequence: CASGRVSYEQYF. DNA of the CDR3: TGTGCCAGCGGGAGAGTCTCCTACGAGCAGTACTTC.

The chain joins TRBV7-3 to TRBJ2-1; D perhaps matches TRBD2 (5 bases). Germline V gene sequence: CDR1 SGHTA, CDR2 FQGTGA. The V end was cut by 5 bases, the J end by 2 bases, with 10 bases between. This CDR3 has 14 amino acids. CDR3 in amino acids: CASSPGITYNEQFF. The CDR3, as DNA: TGTGCCAGCAGCCCGGGAATTACCTACAATGAGCAGTTCTTC.

This clone was counted a single time. Other DNA sequences in this sample translate to the same CDR3. V is TRBV30 and J is TRBJ2-5; tentative D call: TRBD2 (6 bases). The V and J ends lost 3 bases and 3 bases respectively, with 11 bases between them. The germline CDR1 and CDR2 sequences are GTSNPN and SVGIG (reference sequence). This CDR3 is 13 amino acids long. The CDR3 is CAWSPPGEETQYF. As DNA, the CDR3 is TGTGCCTGGAGCCCACCGGGGGAAGAGACCCAGTACTTC.

The chain joins TRBV7-2 to TRBJ2-3; 7 nucleotides agree with TRBD2. This CDR3 contains 15 residues. Looked up from germline, CDR1 is SGHTA and CDR2 is FQGNSA. J gave up 0 bases and V 1 base, and 1 base lay outside the gene matches. CDR3 sequence reads: CASSLDGGSTDTQYF. CDR3 nucleotide sequence: TGTGCCAGCAGCTTAGACGGGGGGAGCACAGATACGCAGTATTTT.

V usage is TRBV6-6 and J usage is TRBJ1-2, with no clear D. CDR1 is MNHNY and CDR2 is SVGAGI in the germline V gene (reference sequence). The CDR3 runs 12 residues. Trimming left V 0 bases short and J 4 bases short, with 3 bases between. CDR3 in DNA: TGTGCCAGCAGTTACTCCTCCTATGGCTACACCTTC. Translated: CASSYSSYGYTF.

This clone was seen once. The chain combines TRBV5-1 with TRBJ1-2; TRBD1 aligns across 8 bases. The germline gives CDR1 SGHRS, CDR2 YFSETQ. The CDR3 covers 15 residues. V shed 3 bases, J shed 3 bases, and the junction held 7 bases outside the gene matches. DNA for the CDR3: TGCGCCAGCAGCTACGGACAGGGTCGGGACTATGGCTACACCTTC. Translated: CASSYGQGRDYGYTF.

This clone occurred once. This CDR3 reads CASSVATASYNEQFF. The CDR3 DNA reads as TGTGCCAGCAGCGTAGCTACAGCATCCTACAATGAGCAGTTCTTC. This sequence joins TRBV9 and TRBJ2-1; unclear D gene. V lost 0 bases and J lost 1, with 8 bases in between. This CDR3 is built from 15 residues. The V gene's germline CDR1 is SGDLS and CDR2 YYNGEE.

This chain uses TRBV6-2 or TRBV6-3 with TRBJ1-2; no definite D call. V was shortened by 5 bases and J by 7 bases, with 23 bases between the two germline ends. Germline CDR1 reads MNHEY; CDR2 reads SVGEGT. The CDR3 runs to 16 residues. In DNA, the CDR3 is TGTGCCAGCAGTGCGGCCCGGGAAATGAGGACGGCTGGCTACACCTTC. Protein: CASSAAREMRTAGYTF.

The rearrangement links TRBV19 to TRBJ2-2; 10 bases are a match to TRBD2. Germline assignment: CDR1 LNHDA and CDR2 SQIVND (reference sequence). V shed 8 bases, J shed 5 bases, and the junction held 5 bases outside the gene matches. The CDR3 length is 14 residues. This chain's CDR3 is CASGSGGATGELFF. For the CDR3, the DNA is TGTGCCAGTGGGAGCGGGGGGGCGACCGGGGAGCTGTTTTTT.

The V call is TRBV6-4, the J call TRBJ2-1, with a tentative D call TRBD2 (6 bases). The CDR3 is 16 amino acids. The V gene lost 0 bases and the J gene lost 1 base, with 10 bases spanning the gap. Per the germline V gene, CDR1 is MRHNA and CDR2 is SNTAGT. DNA for the CDR3: TGTGCCAGCAGTGACTCGAGGCGGGGTTCCTACAATGAGCAGTTCTTC. Translated: CASSDSRRGSYNEQFF.

The chain employs TRBV9 and TRBJ2-6; D perhaps matches TRBD2 (7 bases). Germline CDR1 and CDR2: SGDLS and YYNGEE. The length of the CDR3 is 18 residues. Trimming left V 7 bases short and J 2 bases short, with 22 bases between. The CDR3 loop is CASANLGGAAPGANVLTF. In DNA, the CDR3 is TGTGCCAGCGCGAACCTGGGGGGGGCGGCCCCTGGGGCCAACGTCCTGACTTTC.

The count of this clone is one. The chain links TRBV12-5 to TRBJ1-6, with 9 bases matching TRBD1. V lost 3 bases and J lost 9; bases outside the gene matches: 3. There are 14 residues in the CDR3. CDR1 LGHNT and CDR2 FRNRAP come from the germline V gene. This CDR3 reads CASGLGQGTSPLHF. In DNA, the CDR3 is TGTGCTAGTGGTTTAGGACAGGGGACTTCACCCCTCCACTTT.

The chain carries TRBV5-1 and TRBJ1-1, with D hard to call. Between the trimmed V and J ends, which lost 1 base and 2 bases, there was a span of 12 bases. The germline V gene has CDR1 SGHRS and CDR2 YFSETQ. CDR3 size: 15 residues. DNA of the CDR3: TGCGCCAGCAGCTTGAGGAACACGGGAAACACTGAAGCTTTCTTT. Amino acid sequence: CASSLRNTGNTEAFF.

The V call is TRBV7-9, the J call TRBJ1-1, with a possible D match to TRBD1 (5 bases). Germline CDR1 reads SEHNR; CDR2 reads FQNEAQ (reference sequence). Trimming left V 1 base short and J 0 bases short, with 9 bases between. CDR3 length equals 15 residues. The CDR3 reads CASSLGTLMNTEAFF. CDR3 sequence (DNA): TGTGCCAGCAGCTTAGGGACACTCATGAACACTGAAGCTTTCTTT. Supplemented by reference TRBV7-9 and TRBJ1-1, the full variable domain reads DTGVSQNPRHKITKRGQNVTFRCDPISEHNRLYWYRQTLGQGPEFLTYFQNEAQLEKSRLLSDRFSAERPKGSFSTLEIQRTEQGDSAMYLCASSLGTLMNTEAFFGQGTRLTVV.

Remarks on this clone: An end of the junction differs from the germline gene, which may be a read error. The V gene is TRBV4-3, the J gene TRBJ2-7; D is unresolved. Germline lookup yields CDR1 LGHNA and CDR2 YSLEER. This CDR3 is 13 amino acids long. CDR3 DNA: TGCGCCAGCAGCCAAGCGGGTACCTACGAGCAGTACTTT. Its protein product is CASSQAGTYEQYF.

The chain couples TRBV29-1 to TRBJ1-2, with a tentative D call TRBD1 (6 bases). This CDR3 is 13 amino acids long. From germline, CDR1 is SQVTM and CDR2 ANQGSEA. Trimming stripped 4 bases from V and 7 bases from J, with 16 bases between. The CDR3 loop reads CSVGLQGRTGYTF. CDR3 nucleotide sequence: TGCAGCGTTGGTTTGCAGGGGCGGACTGGCTACACCTTC. The full variable domain, completed using reference TRBV29-1 and TRBJ1-2, is SAVISQKPSRDICQRGTSLTIQCQVDSQVTMMFWYRQQPGQSLTLIATANQGSEATYESGFVIDKFPISRPNLTFSTLTVSNMSPEDSSIYLCSVGLQGRTGYTFGSGTRLTVV.

This clone occurred once. CDR3 DNA: TGTGCCAGCAGCGACACCCGGACTAGCGGGGGGGCCGTTCAGTACTTC. Amino acids: CASSDTRTSGGAVQYF. V and J are TRBV9 and TRBJ2-4; 15 bases are shared with TRBD2. Germline CDR1 is SGDLS and CDR2 is YYNGEE. CDR3 length: 16 amino acids. With V trimmed by 3 bases and J by 11 bases, 9 bases remained unmatched.

In DNA, the CDR3 is TGCAGCGTTGTAGGGGACAGTTACTACTATGGCTACACCTTC. Translation gives CSVVGDSYYYGYTF. V usage is TRBV29-1 and J usage is TRBJ1-2, with TRBD1 matching over 7 bases. Germline CDR1 and CDR2: SQVTM and ANQGSEA. CDR3 size: 14 residues. V trimming: 4 bases; J trimming: 3 bases; junction bases outside the gene matches: 8.

This chain uses TRBV5-6 with TRBJ1-4, with 9 nucleotides matching TRBD1. This CDR3 is built from 14 residues. The V and J ends lost 4 bases and 8 bases, in that order; junction bases with no gene match: 6. Germline CDR1 reads SGHDT; CDR2 reads YYEEEE. CDR3 bases: TGTGCCAGCAGCCCGACAGGGGGAGAGGAAAAACTGTTTTTT. It yields the protein CASSPTGGEEKLFF. The entire variable domain, with the rest obtained from reference TRBV5-6 and TRBJ1-4, is as follows: DAGVTQSPTHLIKTRGQQVTLRCSPKSGHDTVSWYQQALGQGPQFIFQYYEEEERQRGNFPDRFSGHQFPNYSSELNVNALLLGDSALYLCASSPTGGEEKLFFGSGTQLSVL.

This clone was observed a few times. The rearrangement joins TRBV7-2 to TRBJ1-3, with a possible D match to TRBD1 (5 bases). V lost 5 bases and J 0 bases, leaving 14 bases between the germline ends. The CDR3 runs to 16 residues. CDR1 is SGHTA, CDR2 FQGNSA, per germline. The CDR3 DNA reads TGTGCCAGCAGCACGAACGCAGGGTACTCTGGAAACACCATATATTTT. It yields the protein CASSTNAGYSGNTIYF. Combining the CDR3 with reference TRBV7-2 and TRBJ1-3 gives the whole variable domain GAGVSQSPSNKVTEKGKDVELRCDPISGHTALYWYRQSLGQGLEFLIYFQGNSAPDKSGLPSDRFSAERTGGSVSTLTIQRTQQEDSAVYLCASSTNAGYSGNTIYFGEGSWLTVV.

This sequence joins TRBV20-1 and TRBJ1-6; D is possibly TRBD1 (6 bases). Looked up from germline, CDR1 is DFQATT and CDR2 is SNEGSKA (reference sequence). Trimming left V 3 bases short and J 7 bases short, with 16 bases between. The CDR3 has 15 residues. CDR3 amino acids: CSASKQGNINSPLHF. As DNA, the CDR3 is TGCAGTGCTAGTAAACAGGGTAATATCAATTCACCCCTCCACTTT.

This chain uses TRBV11-3 with TRBJ1-3; D uncertain. CDR3 length: 15 residues. From germline, CDR1 is SGHNT and CDR2 YENEEA. Trimming shortened V by 3 bases and J by 0 bases, and 9 bases separated the two germline ends. DNA of the CDR3: TGTGCCAGCAGCTTCAGACACCTCTCTGGAAACACCATATATTTT. Amino acid sequence: CASSFRHLSGNTIYF.

This rearrangement joins TRBV29-1 to TRBJ2-3; 8 bases map to TRBD1. V was pared by 3 bases and J by 1 base, with 3 bases of the junction left unmatched. Germline CDR1 and CDR2: SQVTM and ANQGSEA. CDR3 length: 14 residues. The CDR3 bases are TGCAGCGTTGACAGGGGGCGGGGCACAGATACGCAGTATTTT. Translation: CSVDRGRGTDTQYF.